The 15 T cell receptor beta chains presented below share a single source sample, sequenced in a study of shared clonotypes between healthy human individuals. Sequencing used immunoSEQ multiplex PCR; TCRdb keeps in-frame clones, though not all of them. The repertoire holds fewer than 400,000 clones, with 74% as singletons. What was sequenced was memory CD4+ T cells sorted from blood. The sample's subset: CD45RA-negative fraction. Receptors originate from a man aged 25 to 40 in good health.

The V and J genes are TRBV4-1 and TRBJ2-7, with unresolved D. The CDR3 totals 16 residues. V was cut by 5 bases and J by 0 bases, with 17 bases left in between. Per the germline V gene, CDR1 is MGHRA and CDR2 is YSYEKL. The CDR3 DNA reads as TGCGCCAGCAGCAAGGAATCAACAGCTAGCTCCTACGAGCAGTACTTC. Residues: CASSKESTASSYEQYF.

The rearrangement links TRBV19 to TRBJ2-1; TRBD1 might be the D (5 bases). The germline V gene encodes CDR1 LNHDA and CDR2 SQIVND (reference sequence). The V end was cut by 1 base, the J end by 7 bases, with 8 bases between. This CDR3 is built from 13 residues. CDR3 nucleotides: TGTGCCAGTAGTATAGTGGGGCAAAATGAGCAGTTCTTC. The encoded protein is CASSIVGQNEQFF.

The CDR3 coding sequence is TGTGCCAGCAGGGGGGATGCTGACTATGGCTACACCTTC. Its translation: CASRGDADYGYTF. The chain employs TRBV6-1 and TRBJ1-2; D possibly corresponds to TRBD1 (5 bases). The V and J ends lost 6 bases and 3 bases respectively, with 11 bases between them. CDR3 length equals 13 residues. In germline, CDR1 is MNHNS, CDR2 SASEGT.

The chain joins TRBV6-5 to TRBJ2-3; the match to TRBD1 covers 8 bases. The length of the CDR3 is 15 residues. Germline V CDR1 and CDR2: MNHEY, SVGAGI. V dropped 6 bases and J dropped 5; count of bases not matched to a gene: 10. Here the CDR3 reads CASRHTGGQGDTQYF. CDR3 bases: TGTGCCAGCAGGCATACAGGGGGGCAGGGAGATACGCAGTATTTT.

The V and J genes are TRBV19 and TRBJ2-7; 12 positions match TRBD1. Germline CDR1 LNHDA, CDR2 SQIVND (reference sequence). The CDR3 is 16 residues long. The V and J ends lost 5 bases and 6 bases, in that order; junction bases with no gene match: 11. The CDR3 sequence: CASSPRHGTGGLEQYF. In DNA form, the CDR3 reads TGTGCCAGTAGTCCTCGGCACGGGACAGGGGGCCTCGAGCAGTACTTC. The entire variable domain, with the rest obtained from reference TRBV19 and TRBJ2-7, is as follows: DGGITQSPKYLFRKEGQNVTLSCEQNLNHDAMYWYRQDPGQGLRLIYYSQIVNDFQKGDIAEGYSVSREKKESFPLTVTSAQKNPTAFYLCASSPRHGTGGLEQYFGPGTRLTVT.

This clone was recorded a few times. CDR3 protein: CASSGLAGVGGSYEQYF. CDR3 nucleotide sequence: TGTGCCAGCAGCGGACTAGCGGGAGTTGGGGGCTCCTACGAGCAGTACTTC. This chain joins TRBV7-2 and TRBJ2-7, with 13 nucleotides matching TRBD2. Germline-derived CDR1 and CDR2 are SGHTA and FQGNSA. The CDR3 sequence is 17 residues long. The V gene end was trimmed by 5 bases and the J gene end by 0 bases; junction bases not matched to a gene: 7.

This chain uses TRBV6-1 with TRBJ2-4; 7 nucleotides agree with TRBD2. CDR1 and CDR2 (germline): MNHNS, SASEGT. J lost 2 bases, V lost 7 bases, and 8 bases had no gene match. The CDR3 has 15 residues. CDR3 nucleotide sequence: TGTGCCAGCATAAGCCTGGGAGGGCCCAAAAACATTCAGTACTTC. Translated, it gives CASISLGGPKNIQYF.

The gene calls are TRBV7-3 and TRBJ2-5; 7 bases match TRBD2. The CDR3 is 15 residues long. Germline-derived CDR1 and CDR2 are SGHTA and FQGTGA. V gave up 0 bases and J gave up 1 base; unmatched junction bases: 2. CDR3 bases: TGTGCCAGCAGCTTAACCCCTAGCGGCCAAGAGACCCAGTACTTC. As protein: CASSLTPSGQETQYF.

This clone was observed a few times. This sequence joins TRBV10-2 and TRBJ1-1, with 11 bases lining up with TRBD1. The germline gives CDR1 WSHSY, CDR2 SAAADI. J lost 4 bases, V lost 6 bases, and 10 bases had no gene match. This CDR3 contains 16 residues. CDR3 DNA: TGCGCCAGCAGCCAAGGACAGGGGGCGCTGGGCACTGAAGCTTTCTTT. Its protein is CASSQGQGALGTEAFF.

The J gene is TRBJ2-1, the V gene TRBV7-9; 10 bases align to TRBD2. The CDR3 runs 13 residues. J was trimmed by 9 bases and V by 5 bases; bases with no gene match: 4. CDR1 and CDR2 from the germline V gene are SEHNR and FQNEAQ (reference sequence). Written as DNA, the CDR3 is TGTGCCAGCAGCGCCCTAGCGGGAGCTGAGCAGTTCTTC. Its protein is CASSALAGAEQFF.

The rearrangement uses TRBV6-1 and TRBJ1-4; possibly TRBD1 for D (6 bases). The V end lost 11 bases, the J end lost 5 bases, and 18 bases lay between the germline ends. Germline V gene sequence: CDR1 MNHNS, CDR2 SASEGT. This CDR3 region has 14 residues. CDR3 in DNA: TGTGCCTGCTCCTACAGGGCGAAGAATGAAAAACTGTTTTTT. Its translation is CACSYRAKNEKLFF.

The J gene is TRBJ2-7, the V gene TRBV28; D is possibly TRBD1 (6 bases). Germline CDR1 reads MDHEN; CDR2 reads SYDVKM. Trimming took 4 bases from V and 0 from J, leaving 13 bases between them. The CDR3 is made up of 15 amino acids. The CDR3 spells CASSSQGPSSYEQYF. DNA for the CDR3: TGTGCCAGCAGTTCTCAGGGGCCCTCCTCCTACGAGCAGTACTTC.

In this sample, this clone turned up a few times. This chain links TRBV6-5 with TRBJ1-2, with D hard to call. Trimming stripped 2 bases from V and 0 bases from J, with 10 bases between. This CDR3 spans 15 amino acids. The germline CDR1 and CDR2 sequences are MNHEY and SVGAGI. The DNA for the CDR3 is TGTGCCAGCAGTTACGCGAGAATGGCTAACTATGGCTACACCTTC. Residues: CASSYARMANYGYTF.

This clone has only one observation. The CDR3 spells CASSQDSGTGVNEKLFF. The CDR3 coding sequence is TGCGCCAGCAGCCAAGATAGTGGGACAGGGGTTAATGAAAAACTGTTTTTT. V gene TRBV4-3 combines with J gene TRBJ1-4, with 10 bases fitting TRBD1. The germline CDR1 and CDR2 sequences are LGHNA and YSLEER. V was clipped by 0 bases and J by 4 bases; unmatched bases: 5. There are 17 residues in the CDR3.

This clone was detected only a few times. The chain carries TRBV2 and TRBJ2-1, with D unclear. Germline CDR1 is SNHLY and CDR2 is FYNNEI. The V and J ends lost 6 bases and 5 bases respectively, with 5 bases between them. The CDR3 loop spans 11 amino acids. The CDR3 DNA sequence: TGTGCCAGCAGGGAAAACAATGAGCAGTTCTTC. Protein product: CASRENNEQFF.